The table lists the clone carrying this T cell receptor (beta chain) with many counts. RNA transcripts provided the source from which TCR beta CDR3 regions were amplified. The TCR CDR3 was amplified in a first-round RT-PCR using the HTBI primer set. One entry per CDR3 protein results from TCRdb running MiXCR on the multiplex PCR reads. The table lists about 110,000 distinct CDR3 sequences, more than 15% of them singletons. These data belong to a study of T cells in Graves' hyperthyroidism and ophthalmopathy. This CDR3 contains 17 residues. The germline V gene encodes CDR1 SGDLS and CDR2 YYNGEE. V was clipped by 0 bases and J by 3 bases, with 15 bases between them.

The V gene is TRBV9, the J gene TRBJ2-2, with a possible D match to TRBD2 (5 bases). Material for sequencing was blood. The TCR originated in a woman between 50 and 59 years old with Graves' hyperthyroidism. In DNA form, the CDR3 reads TGTGCCAGCAGCGTAGCCCTCTGGTTGAGGGACACCGGGGAGCTGTTTTTT. Amino acids: CASSVALWLRDTGELFF.